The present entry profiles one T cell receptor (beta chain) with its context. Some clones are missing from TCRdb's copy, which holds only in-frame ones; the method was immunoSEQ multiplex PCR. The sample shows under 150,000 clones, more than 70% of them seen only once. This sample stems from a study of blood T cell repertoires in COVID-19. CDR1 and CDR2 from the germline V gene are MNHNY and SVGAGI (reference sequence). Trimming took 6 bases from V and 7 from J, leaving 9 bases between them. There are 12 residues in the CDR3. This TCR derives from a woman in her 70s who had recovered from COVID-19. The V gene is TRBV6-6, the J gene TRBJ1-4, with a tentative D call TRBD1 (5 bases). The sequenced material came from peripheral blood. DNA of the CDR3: TGTGCCAGCAGGGGGCAAGGTGAAAAACTGTTTTTT. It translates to CASRGQGEKLFF.